One sample yielded the 5 T cell receptor beta chains listed below, sequenced in a study of blood T cell repertoires in COVID-19. The data were produced by immunoSEQ multiplex PCR, yet TCRdb's version contains in-frame clones alone and is incomplete. The repertoire holds fewer than 300,000 clones, with around 90% as singletons. Sample: PBMCs or T cells enriched from blood (not recorded which). The receptors come from a woman in her 30s who had recovered from COVID-19.

The J gene is TRBJ1-2, the V gene TRBV9; 7 nucleotides line up with TRBD1. Germline CDR1 is SGDLS and CDR2 is YYNGEE. This CDR3 comprises 15 residues. Losses at the gene ends were 3 bases for V and 8 bases for J; bases not matched to a gene: 13. CDR3 DNA: TGTGCCAGCAGCGCCCCGACAGGGAGGAACTTCGGCTACACCTTC. This translates into CASSAPTGRNFGYTF. The full variable domain, completed using reference TRBV9 and TRBJ1-2, is DSGVTQTPKHLITATGQRVTLRCSPRSGDLSVYWYQQSLDQGLQFLIQYYNGEERAKGNILERFSAQQFPDLHSELNLSSLELGDSALYFCASSAPTGRNFGYTFGSGTRLTVV.

The chain joins TRBV6-2 or TRBV6-3 to TRBJ2-3; TRBD2 agrees at 8 bases. V lost 0 bases and J lost 2; bases outside the gene matches: 7. In germline, CDR1 is MNHEY, CDR2 SVGEGT. CDR3 length: 17 residues. CDR3 sequence reads: CASSYSPTSGFTDTQYF. Here the CDR3 DNA reads TGTGCCAGCAGTTACTCACCTACTAGCGGCTTCACAGATACGCAGTATTTT.

This clone appeared a single time. The CDR3 region has the DNA TGTGCCAGCAGACTCTGGGGGGGACAGCCCCAGCATTTT. As protein: CASRLWGGQPQHF. V gene TRBV11-3 combines with J gene TRBJ1-5; D is perhaps TRBD1 (5 bases). The CDR3 consists of 13 residues. From germline, CDR1 is SGHNT and CDR2 YENEEA. V gave up 6 bases and J gave up 7 bases, with 13 bases separating them.

This clone showed up just a few times. The chain has TRBV28 and TRBJ2-1; D unclear. V was shortened by 6 bases and J by 2 bases, with 11 bases between the two germline ends. CDR3 length: 14 residues. Germline values: CDR1 MDHEN, CDR2 SYDVKM. The CDR3 region has the DNA TGTGCCAGCAGCCAGATCAGTCCCTACAATGAGCAGTTCTTC. Its translation: CASSQISPYNEQFF.

This chain connects TRBV6-2 or TRBV6-3 to TRBJ1-5; D is perhaps TRBD1 (5 bases). CDR1 is MNHEY, CDR2 SVGEGT, per germline. The ends were cut back, 3 bases at V and 0 bases at J, with 9 bases in the middle. The CDR3 length is 15 residues. The CDR3 DNA reads TGTGCCAGCAGTTATTGGGGGGTTAGCAATCAGCCCCAGCATTTT. Translating gives CASSYWGVSNQPQHF.